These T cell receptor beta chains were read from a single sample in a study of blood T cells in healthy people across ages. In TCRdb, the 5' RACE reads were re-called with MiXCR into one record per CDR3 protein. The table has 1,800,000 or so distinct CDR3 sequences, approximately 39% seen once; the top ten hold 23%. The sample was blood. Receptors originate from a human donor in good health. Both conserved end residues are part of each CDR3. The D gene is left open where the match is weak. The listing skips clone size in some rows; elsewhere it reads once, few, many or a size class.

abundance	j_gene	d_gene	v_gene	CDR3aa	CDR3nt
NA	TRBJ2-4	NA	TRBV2	CASSEARGVQYF	TGTGCCAGCAGTGAAGCTCGGGGTGTGCAGTACTTC
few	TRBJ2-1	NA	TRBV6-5	CASRGIWYNEQFF	TGTGCCAGCAGGGGGATCTGGTACAATGAGCAGTTCTTC
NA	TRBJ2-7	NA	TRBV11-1	CASSLVATGSQTNYEQYF	TGTGCCAGCAGCTTAGTTGCTACAGGGTCCCAAACGAACTACGAGCAGTACTTC
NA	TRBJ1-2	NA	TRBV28	CALGEVSNYGYTF	TGTGCCCTCGGGGAGGTGTCTAACTATGGCTACACCTTC
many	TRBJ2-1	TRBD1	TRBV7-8	CASSHTGTGQYNEQFF	TGTGCCAGCAGTCACACCGGGACAGGGCAATACAATGAGCAGTTCTTC
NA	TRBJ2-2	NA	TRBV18	CASSPLMNTGELFF	TGTGCCAGCTCACCTTTGATGAACACCGGGGAGCTGTTTTTT
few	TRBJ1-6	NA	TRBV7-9	CASSLSIYSPLHF	TGTGCCAGCAGCTTATCAATATATTCACCCCTCCACTTT
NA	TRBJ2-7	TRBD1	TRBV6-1	CATGQAAYEQYF	TGTGCCACTGGACAGGCAGCCTACGAGCAGTACTTC
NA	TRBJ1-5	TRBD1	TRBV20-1	CSAREWDRGSNQPQHF	TGCAGTGCTAGAGAGTGGGACAGGGGAAGCAATCAGCCCCAGCATTTT
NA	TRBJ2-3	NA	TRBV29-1	CSVEGDMGTQYF	TGCAGCGTTGAAGGAGACATGGGTACGCAGTATTTT
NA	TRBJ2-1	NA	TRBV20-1	CSARDKGGIGYNEQFF	TGCAGTGCTAGAGACAAGGGGGGGATAGGGTACAATGAGCAGTTCTTC
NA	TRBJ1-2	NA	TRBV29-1	CSVEGLWSDYGYTF	TGCAGCGTTGAAGGCCTCTGGAGCGACTATGGCTACACCTTC
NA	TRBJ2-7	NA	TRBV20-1	CSADGSTSSYEQYF	TGCAGTGCGGATGGTTCGACGAGCTCCTACGAGCAGTACTTC
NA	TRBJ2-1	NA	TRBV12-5	CASGFQGGEQFF	TGTGCTAGTGGTTTCCAGGGTGGGGAGCAGTTCTTC
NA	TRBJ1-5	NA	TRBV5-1	CASSLRPGPQEQPQHF	TGCGCCAGCAGCTTAAGACCGGGGCCCCAGGAGCAGCCCCAGCATTTT